This entry is about one T cell receptor beta chain. The table lists this clonotype with a few counts. Its specific antigen is unknown. No much larger clonotype is one base removed from it; base qualities were not supplied. Counted from cysteine to phenylalanine, this CDR3 has 17 amino acids. Of the read, only the CDR3 DNA is kept; its 51 bases are in frame from base 1. Trimming takes 0 bases off V and 5 bases off J; junction bases not matched to a gene: 9. CDR1 MGHRA and CDR2 YSYEKL were looked up in the germline V gene. Sequencing used an Illumina NovaSeq 6000. Using 5'RACE with constant-segment primers, TCRalpha and TCRbeta cDNA libraries were constructed, with sample barcodes and unique molecular identifiers added in the process. Trizol reagent was used to extract RNA from every sample. The libraries were amplified in two PCR steps, and the second step added a second sample barcode and Illumina TruSeq adapters. Libraries were sequenced on an Illumina NovaSeq with 2 x 150 bp paired-end reads. Under the source paper's analysis protocol: With migec v1.2.7, reads were demultiplexed and then collapsed into UMI-guided consensus sequences. With mixcr v2.1.11, UMI consensuses were aligned to TRA and TRB V and J templates and assembled into clonotypes. A clonotype was counted as expanded or contracted only if both edgeR and NoisET called the change significant, with noise models trained on biological replicates. For edgeR calls, a false discovery rate-adjusted p below 0.01 and a log2 fold-change threshold of 1 were applied. As an exploratory analysis of dynamics, max-normalized trajectories of the 1000 most abundant clonotypes were examined with PCA combined with hierarchical clustering. Separately sequenced CD4+ and CD8+ repertoires were used to assign a CD4 or CD8 phenotype to each responding clone. Through fastp at Q25 and MiXCR, TCRdb rebuilt clones from the public reads, retaining in-frame beta chains. One record per CDR3 amino acid sequence lists the most common genes and DNA. TCRdb, rather than the study authors, made the V and J calls. The sample records about 400,000 distinct CDR3 sequences, 23% of which are singletons. The top ten constitute 13% of the sample.

The data originate from a study of T-cell memory formation after mild COVID-19 (dated by TCRdb to about 2021). Study-level background: TCR sequence clusters from the two donors were found to be largely donor specific. In a couple of donors, T-cell clones that expanded and contracted after mild COVID-19 were followed by sequencing TCRalpha and TCRbeta repertoires longitudinally. Two young, previously healthy adult volunteers made up the cohort, one male and one female. Points the paper makes about the study in general: Contracting CD4+ clones were located mainly in the CM and EM memory subsets, whereas CD8+ clones were found to be enriched in EMRA. Clones that contracted from day 15 to 85 showed balanced CD4/CD8 phenotypes, whereas a second wave of clones that expanded from day 15 to 37 leaned towards CD4+. SARS-CoV-2 specificity was not confirmed for the second-wave clones peaking on day 37. The detection of some responding clones in pre-infection memory suggests that pre-existing cross-reactive memory T cells joined the SARS-CoV-2 response. Only two mild cases were covered by the study, and larger cohorts that include severe cases with pre-infection samples were considered necessary.

Ficoll-Paque density gradient centrifugation was the method used to isolate PBMCs. Sequenced: PBMCs or a T cell subset sorted from them (not recorded which). This receptor was taken from an adult woman who had mild COVID-19 (a few samples of this study predate the infection). The sample titles of this study are shuffled in the database, so cell type and time point are left out; the donor was told from shared clones. The chain is encoded by TRBV4-1 joined to TRBJ2-5, with TRBD2 matching 10 junction bases. The CDR3 corresponds to CASSQDGSGGALETQYF. In nucleotide form, the sequence is TGCGCCAGCAGCCAAGATGGAAGCGGGGGGGCCTTGGAGACCCAGTACTTC.